The subject of this entry is one T cell receptor (beta chain). What it binds is not known. Germline assignment: CDR1 MNHNS and CDR2 SASEGT. The CDR3 runs 15 residues. J lost 5 bases, V lost 4 bases, and 5 bases had no gene match. The data derive from a study of cytomegalovirus exposure and HLA in healthy donors. The PCR ran on 60 Vbeta and 13 Jbeta primers. Only in-frame clones appear in the TCRdb table, and some are missing; sequencing was by immunoSEQ multiplex PCR. The sample has some 160,000 clones; over 70% are singletons. Study conclusions and caveats: V- and J-gene trimming in TCR beta was tied to a missense DCLRE1C variant by an analysis performed later. Through in vitro validation, a few CMV-associated chains were shown to be specific for CMV antigens.

The rearrangement uses TRBV6-1 and TRBJ2-1, with TRBD1 matching 10 bases. The sequenced sample was PBMCs. The TCR was taken from a woman aged 25 to 39 in good health and CMV-seronegative. The CDR3 region is CASSGRDRGHNEQFF. The CDR3 DNA is TGTGCCAGCAGTGGCCGGGACAGGGGTCACAATGAGCAGTTCTTC.